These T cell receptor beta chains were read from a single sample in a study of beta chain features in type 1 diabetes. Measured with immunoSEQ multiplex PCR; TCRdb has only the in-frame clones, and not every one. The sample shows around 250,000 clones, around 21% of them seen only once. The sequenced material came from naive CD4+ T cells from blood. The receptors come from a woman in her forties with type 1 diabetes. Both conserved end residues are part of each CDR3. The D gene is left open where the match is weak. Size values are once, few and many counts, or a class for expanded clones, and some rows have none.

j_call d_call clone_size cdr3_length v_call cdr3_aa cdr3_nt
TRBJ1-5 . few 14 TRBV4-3 CASSPGNSNQPQHF TGCGCCAGCAGCCCCGGGAATAGCAATCAGCCCCAGCATTTT
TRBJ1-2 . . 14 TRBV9 CASSVEEGGYGYTF TGTGCCAGCAGCGTAGAGGAAGGAGGCTATGGCTACACCTTC
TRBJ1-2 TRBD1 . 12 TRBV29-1 CSVQGTAYGYTF TGCAGCGTGCAAGGGACAGCATATGGCTACACCTTC
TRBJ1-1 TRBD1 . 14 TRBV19 CASYPGQGNTEAFF TGTGCCAGTTACCCGGGACAGGGGAACACTGAAGCTTTCTTT
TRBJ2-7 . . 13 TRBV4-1 CASSRRASYEQYF TGCGCCAGCAGCCGGCGGGCTAGCTACGAGCAGTACTTC
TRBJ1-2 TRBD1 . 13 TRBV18 CASSLDRAYGYTF TGTGCCAGCTCACTCGACAGGGCCTATGGCTACACCTTC
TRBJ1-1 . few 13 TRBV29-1 CSVEPGGGREAFF TGCAGCGTTGAACCCGGGGGAGGGCGCGAAGCTTTCTTT
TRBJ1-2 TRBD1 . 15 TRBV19 CASATGGNWAYGYTF TGTGCCAGTGCTACAGGGGGGAACTGGGCGTATGGCTACACCTTC
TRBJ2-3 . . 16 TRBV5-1 CASSTARSGLLYTQYF TGCGCCAGCAGCACCGCCCGGAGCGGGTTGTTGTATACGCAGTATTTT
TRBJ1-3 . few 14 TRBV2 CASSALEGGNTIYF TGTGCCAGCAGTGCCCTGGAGGGGGGAAACACCATATATTTT
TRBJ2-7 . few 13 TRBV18 CASSPRDNNEQYF TGTGCCAGCTCACCGAGGGACAACAACGAGCAGTACTTC
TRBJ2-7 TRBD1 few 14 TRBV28 CASSRTGGAYEQYF TGTGCCAGCAGCCGAACAGGGGGCGCTTACGAGCAGTACTTC
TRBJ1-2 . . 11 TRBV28 CASAGLYGYTF TGTGCCAGCGCAGGGCTATATGGCTACACCTTC
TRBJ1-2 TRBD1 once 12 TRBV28 CASRGQHYGYTF TGTGCCAGCAGGGGACAGCATTATGGCTACACCTTC
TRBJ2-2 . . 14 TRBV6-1 CASSATVNTGELFF TGTGCCAGCAGTGCTACAGTGAACACCGGGGAGCTGTTTTTT
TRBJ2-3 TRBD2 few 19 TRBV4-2 CASSQEAVGTSAAGDTQYF TGTGCCAGCAGCCAAGAAGCGGTGGGGACTAGCGCGGCGGGGGATACGCAGTATTTT
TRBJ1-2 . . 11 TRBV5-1 CASRLSYGYTF TGCGCCAGCCGTCTTTCTTATGGCTACACCTTC
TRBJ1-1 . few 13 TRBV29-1 CSVEADKLTEAFF TGCAGCGTTGAGGCCGACAAGCTCACTGAAGCTTTCTTT
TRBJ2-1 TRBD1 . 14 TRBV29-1 CSTRSGTASTGQFF TGCAGCACCCGCTCCGGGACAGCGAGTACAGGGCAGTTCTTC
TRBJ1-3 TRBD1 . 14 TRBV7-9 CASSHRDRGNTIYF TGTGCCAGCAGCCACCGGGACAGAGGAAACACCATATATTTT
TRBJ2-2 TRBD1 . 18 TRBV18 CASSPRRPGQGNTGELFF TGTGCCAGCTCACCTAGGAGACCGGGACAGGGAAACACCGGGGAGCTGTTTTTT
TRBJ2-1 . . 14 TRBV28 CASSTGQAYNEQFF TGTGCCAGCAGTACTGGGCAGGCCTACAATGAGCAGTTCTTC
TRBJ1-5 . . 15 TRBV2 CASLKARTENQPQHF TGTGCCAGCTTAAAAGCACGGACAGAGAATCAGCCCCAGCATTTT
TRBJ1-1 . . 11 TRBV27 CASRTQGEAFF TGTGCCAGCAGGACCCAGGGTGAAGCTTTCTTT
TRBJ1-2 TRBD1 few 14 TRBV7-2 CASSFSDRVYGYTF TGTGCCAGCAGCTTTTCGGACAGGGTCTATGGCTACACCTTC
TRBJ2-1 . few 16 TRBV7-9 CASSFVRGLPYNEQFF TGTGCCAGCAGCTTCGTTCGGGGACTGCCCTACAATGAGCAGTTCTTC
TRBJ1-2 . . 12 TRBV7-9 CASSLDTVYYTF TGTGCCAGCAGCTTAGATACAGTTTACTACACCTTC
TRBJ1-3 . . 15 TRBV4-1 CASSPGRGSGNTIYF TGCGCCAGCAGCCCCGGCCGGGGCTCTGGAAACACCATATATTTT
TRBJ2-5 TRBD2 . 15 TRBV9 CASSVGASGQETQYF TGTGCCAGCAGCGTAGGGGCTAGCGGTCAAGAGACCCAGTACTTC
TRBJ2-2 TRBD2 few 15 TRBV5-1 CASSAPSGGTGELFF TGCGCCAGCAGCGCCCCTAGCGGGGGCACCGGGGAGCTGTTTTTT
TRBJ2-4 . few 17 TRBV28 CASSLPQGFLAKNIQYF TGTGCCAGCAGTTTACCACAGGGTTTTCTAGCCAAAAACATTCAGTACTTC
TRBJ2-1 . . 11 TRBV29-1 CRGDSWDEQFF TGCAGGGGGGACTCGTGGGATGAGCAGTTCTTC
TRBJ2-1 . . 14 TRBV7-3 CASSLAGPPLEQFF TGTGCCAGCAGCTTAGCGGGACCCCCCTTAGAGCAGTTCTTC
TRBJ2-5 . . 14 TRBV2 CASSNLAGRETQYF TGTGCCAGCAGTAATCTAGCCGGCAGAGAGACCCAGTACTTC
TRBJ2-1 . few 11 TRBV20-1 CSALGGDEQFF TGCAGTGCGTTAGGGGGGGATGAGCAGTTCTTC
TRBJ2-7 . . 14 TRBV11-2 CASSSRLFFHEQYF TGTGCCAGCAGCTCGAGACTATTCTTCCACGAGCAGTACTTC
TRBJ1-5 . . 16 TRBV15 CATSRDPTTGGQPQHF TGTGCCACCAGCAGAGACCCTACGACAGGCGGGCAGCCCCAGCATTTT
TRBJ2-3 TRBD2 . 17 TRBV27 CASSLRVAGGPADTQYF TGTGCCAGCAGTTTACGCGTAGCGGGAGGGCCGGCAGATACGCAGTATTTT
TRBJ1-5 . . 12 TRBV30 CAWSVHNQPQHF TGTGCCTGGAGTGTACATAATCAGCCCCAGCATTTT
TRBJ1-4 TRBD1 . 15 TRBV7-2 CASSSPRGAGEKLFF TGTGCCAGCAGCTCCCCCAGGGGGGCGGGGGAAAAACTGTTTTTT
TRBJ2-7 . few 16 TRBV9 CASSVGRERTTYEQYF TGTGCCAGCAGCGTAGGAAGGGAGCGGACTACTTACGAGCAGTACTTC
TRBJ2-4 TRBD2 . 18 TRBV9 CASTETSGGDGAKNIQYF TGTGCCAGCACGGAGACTAGCGGGGGGGACGGAGCCAAAAACATTCAGTACTTC
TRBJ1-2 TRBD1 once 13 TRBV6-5 CASSVQGALGYTF TGTGCCAGCAGTGTACAGGGGGCGCTTGGCTACACCTTC
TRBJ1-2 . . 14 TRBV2 CASSEGGGLYGYTF TGTGCCAGCAGTGAAGGGGGAGGGCTTTATGGCTACACCTTC
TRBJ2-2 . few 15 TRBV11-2 CASIQGRGNTGELFF TGTGCCAGCATCCAAGGACGGGGAAACACCGGGGAGCTGTTTTTT
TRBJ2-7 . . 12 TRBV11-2 CASSSQGYEQYF TGTGCCAGCAGCTCACAGGGCTACGAGCAGTACTTC
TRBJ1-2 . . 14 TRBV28 CASSLGGANYGYTF TGTGCCAGCAGTTTAGGGGGGGCGAACTATGGCTACACCTTC
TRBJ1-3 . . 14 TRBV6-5 CASHGTGSGNTIYF TGTGCCAGCCATGGAACAGGCTCTGGAAACACCATATATTTT
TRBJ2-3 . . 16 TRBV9 CASAAGTDLHTDTQYF TGTGCCAGCGCCGCGGGGACAGATTTGCACACAGATACGCAGTATTTT
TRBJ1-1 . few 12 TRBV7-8 CASSLGGYRAFF TGTGCCAGCAGCTTAGGAGGGTATCGAGCTTTCTTT
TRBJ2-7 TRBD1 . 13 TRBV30 CAWSVQGEGEQYF TGTGCCTGGAGTGTCCAGGGGGAAGGCGAGCAGTACTTC
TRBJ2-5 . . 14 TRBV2 CASSEDGFQETQYF TGTGCCAGCAGTGAAGACGGGTTCCAAGAGACCCAGTACTTC
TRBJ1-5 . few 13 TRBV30 CAWSGLGNQPQHF TGTGCCTGGAGTGGGCTGGGCAATCAGCCCCAGCATTTT